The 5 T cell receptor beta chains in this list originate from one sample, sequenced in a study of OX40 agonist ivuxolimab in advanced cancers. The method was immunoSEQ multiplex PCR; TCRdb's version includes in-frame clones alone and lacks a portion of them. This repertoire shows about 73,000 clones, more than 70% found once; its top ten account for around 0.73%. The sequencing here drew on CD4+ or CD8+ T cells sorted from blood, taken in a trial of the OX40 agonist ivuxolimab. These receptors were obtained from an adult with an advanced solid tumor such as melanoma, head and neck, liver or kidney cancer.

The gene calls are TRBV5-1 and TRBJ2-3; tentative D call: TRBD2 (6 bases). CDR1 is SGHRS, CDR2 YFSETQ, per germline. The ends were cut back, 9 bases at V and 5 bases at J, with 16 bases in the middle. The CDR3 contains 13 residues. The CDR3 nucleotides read TGCGCCACCACCCGGGGTAGCGGAGATACGCAGTATTTT. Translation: CATTRGSGDTQYF. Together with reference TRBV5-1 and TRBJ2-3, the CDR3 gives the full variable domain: KAGVTQTPRYLIKTRGQQVTLSCSPISGHRSVSWYQQTPGQGLQFLFEYFSETQRNKGNFPGRFSGRQFSNSRSEMNVSTLELGDSALYLCATTRGSGDTQYFGPGTRLTVL.

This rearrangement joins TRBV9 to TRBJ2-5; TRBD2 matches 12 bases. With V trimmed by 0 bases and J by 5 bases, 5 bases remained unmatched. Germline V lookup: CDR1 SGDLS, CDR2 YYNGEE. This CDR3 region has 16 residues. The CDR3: CASSVGGLAGKETQYF. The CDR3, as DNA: TGTGCCAGCAGCGTAGGCGGACTAGCGGGAAAGGAGACCCAGTACTTC. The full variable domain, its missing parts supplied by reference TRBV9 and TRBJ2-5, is DSGVTQTPKHLITATGQRVTLRCSPRSGDLSVYWYQQSLDQGLQFLIQYYNGEERAKGNILERFSAQQFPDLHSELNLSSLELGDSALYFCASSVGGLAGKETQYFGPGTRLLVL.

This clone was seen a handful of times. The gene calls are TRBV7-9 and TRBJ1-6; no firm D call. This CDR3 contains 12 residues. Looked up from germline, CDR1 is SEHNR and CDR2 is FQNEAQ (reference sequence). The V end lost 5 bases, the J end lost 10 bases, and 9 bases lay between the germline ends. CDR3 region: CASSHPGSPLHF. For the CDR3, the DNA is TGTGCCAGCAGCCACCCCGGGTCACCCCTCCACTTT.

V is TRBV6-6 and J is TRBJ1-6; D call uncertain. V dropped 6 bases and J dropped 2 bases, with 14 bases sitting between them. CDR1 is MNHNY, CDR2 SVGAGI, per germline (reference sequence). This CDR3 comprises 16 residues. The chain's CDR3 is CASRVPDRPYNSPLHF. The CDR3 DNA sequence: TGTGCCAGCAGAGTCCCCGACCGGCCCTATAATTCACCCCTCCACTTT.

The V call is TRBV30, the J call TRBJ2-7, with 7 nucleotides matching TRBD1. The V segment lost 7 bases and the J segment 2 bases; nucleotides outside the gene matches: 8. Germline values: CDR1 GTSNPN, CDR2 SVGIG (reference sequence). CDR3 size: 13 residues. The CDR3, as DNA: TGTGCCTCTGAGGGGCAGGGGGCCTACGAGCAGTACTTC. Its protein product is CASEGQGAYEQYF.